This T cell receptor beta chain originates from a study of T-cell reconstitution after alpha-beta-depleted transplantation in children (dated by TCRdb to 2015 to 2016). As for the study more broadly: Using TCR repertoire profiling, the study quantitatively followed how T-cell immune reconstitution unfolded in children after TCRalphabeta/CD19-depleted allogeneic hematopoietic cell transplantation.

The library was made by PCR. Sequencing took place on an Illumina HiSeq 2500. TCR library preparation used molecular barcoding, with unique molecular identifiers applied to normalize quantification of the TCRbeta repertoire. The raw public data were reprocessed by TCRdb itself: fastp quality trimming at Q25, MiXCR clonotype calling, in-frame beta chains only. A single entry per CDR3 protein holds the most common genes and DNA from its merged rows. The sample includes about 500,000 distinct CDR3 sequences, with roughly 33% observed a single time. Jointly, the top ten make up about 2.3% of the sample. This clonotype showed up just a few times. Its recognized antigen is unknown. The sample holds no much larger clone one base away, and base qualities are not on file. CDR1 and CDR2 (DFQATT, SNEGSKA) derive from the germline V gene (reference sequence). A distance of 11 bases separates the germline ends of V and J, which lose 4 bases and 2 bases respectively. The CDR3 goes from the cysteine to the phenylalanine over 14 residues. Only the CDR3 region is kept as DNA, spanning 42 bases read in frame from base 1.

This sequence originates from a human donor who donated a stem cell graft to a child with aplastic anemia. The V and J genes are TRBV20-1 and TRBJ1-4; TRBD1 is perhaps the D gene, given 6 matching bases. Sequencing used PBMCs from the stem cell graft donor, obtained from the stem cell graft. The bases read TGCAGTGCTACAACAGGGAGGACTAATGAAAAACTGTTTTTT. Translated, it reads CSATTGRTNEKLFF.